This T cell receptor (beta chain) was documented in a study of T cell responses to AZD1222 COVID-19 vaccine. General study results and limits: Samples come after the peak T cell response, not at day 14.

Turning to this clone: Its specificity is unknown.

Measured with immunoSEQ multiplex PCR; TCRdb has only the in-frame clones, and not every one. The sample records 130,000 or so clones, 75% to 95% being singletons. Germline V gives CDR1 MNHNS, CDR2 SASEGT. The CDR3 extends over 14 amino acids. Trimming took off 3 bases at V and 7 bases at J, with 12 bases between the two ends. Sequenced here: peripheral blood, sampled on day 0 of AZD1222 vaccination. The gene calls are TRBV6-1 and TRBJ1-4; D is uncertain. The origin of this receptor is an adult in good health. CDR3 nucleotides: TGTGCCAGCAGTGAGAGTCAGCACACTGAAAAACTGTTTTTT. Its translation is CASSESQHTEKLFF.